Following are 17 T cell receptor beta chains from one sample sequenced in a study of blood T cell repertoires in COVID-19. The data were produced by immunoSEQ multiplex PCR, yet TCRdb's version contains in-frame clones alone and is incomplete. The data show around 260,000 clones, around 84% seen once. Sequenced sample: peripheral blood. Every receptor here comes from a woman aged 55-70 years with COVID-19, enrolled during active disease.

V gene TRBV25-1 combines with J gene TRBJ1-1, with 8 bases matching TRBD1. Germline V CDR1 and CDR2: MGHDK, SYGVNS. The CDR3 has 14 residues. V was clipped by 8 bases and J by 1 base; unmatched bases: 6. Here the CDR3 DNA reads TGTGCCAGCGGACAGGGTATTAGGAACACTGAAGCTTTCTTT. It encodes CASGQGIRNTEAFF.

V and J are TRBV27 and TRBJ2-3, with a weak D call TRBD1 (8 bases). This CDR3 contains 14 residues. Germline-derived CDR1 and CDR2 are MNHEY and SMNVEV (reference sequence). With 6 bases removed from V and 3 bases from J, the gap between germline ends came to 13 bases. This chain's CDR3 is CASRNRGGTDTQYF. In DNA, the CDR3 is TGTGCCAGCAGGAACAGGGGGGGGACAGATACGCAGTATTTT.

CDR3 bases: TGTGCCAGCAGTTCCGCTAGCGCCCCCGGCCTATATGAGCAGTTCTTC. This translates into CASSSASAPGLYEQFF. This sequence joins TRBV28 and TRBJ2-1; D is perhaps TRBD2 (6 bases). This CDR3 is 16 amino acids long. Trimming removed 4 bases at V and 8 bases at J, with 21 bases between. Germline V gene lookup returns CDR1 MDHEN and CDR2 SYDVKM.

The chain employs TRBV6-5 and TRBJ1-3, with unresolved D. This CDR3 is 14 amino acids long. The V end lost 6 bases, the J end lost 3 bases, and 12 bases lay between the germline ends. The germline V gene encodes CDR1 MNHEY and CDR2 SVGAGI. The CDR3 region is CASSGTRGGNTIYF. In DNA form, the CDR3 reads TGTGCCAGCAGCGGCACTAGAGGTGGAAACACCATATATTTT.

This chain links TRBV9 with TRBJ1-2, with 9 positions matching TRBD1. The length of the CDR3 is 17 residues. The germline V gene encodes CDR1 SGDLS and CDR2 YYNGEE. V trimming: 4 bases; J trimming: 2 bases; junction bases outside the gene matches: 12. The CDR3 sequence is CASSQWGTGLMNYGYTF. CDR3 bases: TGTGCCAGCAGCCAGTGGGGGACAGGGCTTATGAACTATGGCTACACCTTC.

This clone was counted once. The V and J genes are TRBV15 and TRBJ2-7, with 8 bases lining up with TRBD2. Germline V gene data show CDR1 as LNHNV and CDR2 as YYDKDF (reference sequence). Unmatched junction bases numbered 6, after V lost 8 bases and J lost 0 bases. The CDR3 contains 14 residues. CDR3 residues: CATGGGGSSYEQYF. In DNA form, the CDR3 reads TGTGCCACCGGGGGCGGGGGGAGCTCCTACGAGCAGTACTTC.

The chain combines TRBV27 with TRBJ2-7; TRBD2 matches at 8 bases. CDR3 length: 15 amino acids. Trimming at V came to 2 bases and at J to 3 bases, leaving 6 bases not matched to a gene. Germline-derived CDR1 and CDR2 are MNHEY and SMNVEV (reference sequence). CDR3 DNA sequence: TGTGCCAGCAGTTTAGGAGCGGGAGCAGGCTACGAGCAGTACTTC. Residues: CASSLGAGAGYEQYF.

The CDR3 nucleotides are TGTGCCAGCAGTGTCTCCCCCTTAGATCAATTCAACACCGGGGAGCTGTTTTTT. The encoded protein is CASSVSPLDQFNTGELFF. This rearrangement joins TRBV6-1 to TRBJ2-2; no reliable D call. This CDR3 has 18 residues. V was cut by 4 bases and J by 2 bases, with 20 bases left in between. The germline V gene encodes CDR1 MNHNS and CDR2 SASEGT.

This clone is a singleton in its sample. The gene calls are TRBV28 and TRBJ2-7; a possible D gene is TRBD2 (6 bases). The CDR3 totals 13 residues. Germline CDR1 is MDHEN and CDR2 is SYDVKM. The ends were cut back, 6 bases at V and 3 bases at J, with 12 bases in the middle. The CDR3 DNA sequence: TGTGCCAGCAGGGGGGGAGCGGGCTACGAGCAGTACTTC. Protein sequence: CASRGGAGYEQYF.

This clone was counted once. The V gene is TRBV27, the J gene TRBJ2-4; 10 nucleotides match TRBD1. The V gene end was trimmed by 6 bases and the J gene end by 5 bases; junction bases not matched to a gene: 1. The germline V gene has CDR1 MNHEY and CDR2 SMNVEV (reference sequence). This CDR3 is 13 amino acids long. The CDR3 coding sequence is TGTGCCAGCAGGGGGACAGGGGAAAACATTCAGTACTTC. The encoded protein is CASRGTGENIQYF.

J is TRBJ2-3 and V is TRBV11-1; 9 bases fit TRBD1. The V segment lost 4 bases and the J segment 6 bases; nucleotides outside the gene matches: 8. CDR1 is SGHAT, CDR2 FQDESV, per germline (reference sequence). The CDR3 consists of 15 residues. The CDR3 nucleotides are TGTGCCAGCAGCTCGGGGACAGGGTATAGGGATACGCAGTATTTT. Its translation: CASSSGTGYRDTQYF.

The chain carries TRBV11-3 and TRBJ2-7; tentative D call: TRBD1 (5 bases). The CDR3 is made up of 13 amino acids. Trimming shortened V by 4 bases and J by 7 bases, and 14 bases separated the two germline ends. Germline V lookup: CDR1 SGHNT, CDR2 YENEEA. CDR3 DNA: TGTGCCAGCAGCTCCGCCAGGGTGGGAGAGCAGTACTTC. Translated: CASSSARVGEQYF. Variable domain in full (rest from reference TRBV11-3 and TRBJ2-7): EAGVVQSPRYKIIEKKQPVAFWCNPISGHNTLYWYLQNLGQGPELLIRYENEEAVDDSQLPKDRFSAERLKGVDSTLKIQPAELGDSAVYLCASSSARVGEQYFGPGTRLTVT.

The CDR3 spells CASSFRQGDRNYGYTF. Here the CDR3 DNA reads TGTGCCAGCAGCTTTCGGCAGGGGGACAGAAATTATGGCTACACCTTC. The chain combines TRBV7-3 with TRBJ1-2, with 7 positions matching TRBD1. V lost 3 bases, J lost 5 bases, and 12 bases stayed unmatched. From germline, CDR1 is SGHTA and CDR2 FQGTGA. The CDR3 runs 16 residues.

This chain uses TRBV7-6 with TRBJ2-3; a weak D match, TRBD1 (5 bases). CDR3 length: 12 residues. The germline CDR1 and CDR2 sequences are SGHVS and FNYEAQ. V dropped 3 bases and J dropped 6 bases, with 7 bases sitting between them. The CDR3 loop reads CASSFSGDTQYF. In nucleotides, the CDR3 is TGTGCCAGCAGCTTTTCAGGGGATACGCAGTATTTT.

V and J are TRBV18 and TRBJ1-6; D may be TRBD1 (6 bases). Germline V CDR1 and CDR2: KGHSH, LQKENI. V was trimmed by 3 bases and J by 6 bases, leaving 12 bases between them. The CDR3 spans 15 residues. The CDR3 spells CASSPQPGANSPLHF. The CDR3 coding sequence is TGTGCCAGCTCACCGCAGCCAGGGGCTAATTCACCCCTCCACTTT. Variable domain in full (rest from reference TRBV18 and TRBJ1-6): NAGVMQNPRHLVRRRGQEARLRCSPMKGHSHVYWYRQLPEEGLKFMVYLQKENIIDESGMPKERFSAEFPKEGPSILRIQQVVRGDSAAYFCASSPQPGANSPLHFGNGTRLTVT.

The chain links TRBV18 to TRBJ1-1, with 10 bases that match TRBD1. The trim removed 1 base at V and 1 base at J, leaving 3 bases unmatched. This CDR3 is 16 amino acids long. Germline values: CDR1 KGHSH, CDR2 LQKENI. The DNA for the CDR3 is TGTGCCAGCTCACCACGGACAGGGGGAACGAACACTGAAGCTTTCTTT. Its translation: CASSPRTGGTNTEAFF.

This clone was counted only a few times. The V gene is TRBV12-3 or TRBV12-4, the J gene TRBJ2-1; D is perhaps TRBD1 (6 bases). The CDR3 spans 13 residues. The V end lost 5 bases, the J end lost 9 bases, and 14 bases lay between the germline ends. Here the CDR3 DNA reads TGTGCCAGCAGTCCGGGGACAACGGGTGAGCAGTTCTTC. Protein product: CASSPGTTGEQFF.